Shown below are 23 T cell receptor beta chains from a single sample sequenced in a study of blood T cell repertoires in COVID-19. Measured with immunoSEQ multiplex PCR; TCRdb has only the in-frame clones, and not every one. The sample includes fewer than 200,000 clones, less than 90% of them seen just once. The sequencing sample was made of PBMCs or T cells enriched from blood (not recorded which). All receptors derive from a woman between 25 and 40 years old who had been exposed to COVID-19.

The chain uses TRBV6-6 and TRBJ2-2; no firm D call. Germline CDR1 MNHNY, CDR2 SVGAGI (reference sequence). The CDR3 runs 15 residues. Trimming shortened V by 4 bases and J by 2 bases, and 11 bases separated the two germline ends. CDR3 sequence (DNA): TGTGCCAGCAGTTCGGCAGGCTCTAACACCGGGGAGCTGTTTTTT. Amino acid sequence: CASSSAGSNTGELFF.

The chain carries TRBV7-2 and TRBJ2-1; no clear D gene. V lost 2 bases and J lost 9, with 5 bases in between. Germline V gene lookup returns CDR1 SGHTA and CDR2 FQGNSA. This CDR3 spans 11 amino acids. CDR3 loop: CASSLNSEQFF. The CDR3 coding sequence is TGTGCCAGCAGCTTAAATAGTGAGCAGTTCTTC.

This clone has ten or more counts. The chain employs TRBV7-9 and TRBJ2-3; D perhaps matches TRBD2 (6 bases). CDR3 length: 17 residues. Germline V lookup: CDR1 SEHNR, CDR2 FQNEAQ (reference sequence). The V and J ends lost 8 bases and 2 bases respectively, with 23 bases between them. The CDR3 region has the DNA TGTGCCAGCGGAGGGGTGTTCGGGCCTAGAAACACAGATACGCAGTATTTT. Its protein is CASGGVFGPRNTDTQYF.

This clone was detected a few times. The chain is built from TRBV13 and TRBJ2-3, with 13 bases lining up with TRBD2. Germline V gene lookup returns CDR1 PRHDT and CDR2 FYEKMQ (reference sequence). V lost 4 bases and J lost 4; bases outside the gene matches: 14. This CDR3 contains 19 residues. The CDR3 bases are TGTGCCAGCAGCTCACGACTAGCGGGGGGCCCGACGGCCCCAGATACGCAGTATTTT. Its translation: CASSSRLAGGPTAPDTQYF.

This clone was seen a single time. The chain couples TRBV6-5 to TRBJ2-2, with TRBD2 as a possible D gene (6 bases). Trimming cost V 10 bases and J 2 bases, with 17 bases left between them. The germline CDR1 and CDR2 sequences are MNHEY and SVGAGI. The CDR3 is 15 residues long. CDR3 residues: CATQVGGKNTGELFF. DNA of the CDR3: TGTGCCACCCAGGTGGGCGGGAAAAACACCGGGGAGCTGTTTTTT.

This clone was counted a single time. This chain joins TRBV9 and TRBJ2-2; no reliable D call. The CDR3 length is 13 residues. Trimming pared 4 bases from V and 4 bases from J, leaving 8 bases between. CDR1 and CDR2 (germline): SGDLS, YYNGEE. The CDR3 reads CASSPRSTGELFF. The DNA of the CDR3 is TGTGCCAGCAGCCCCCGGAGCACCGGGGAGCTGTTTTTT.

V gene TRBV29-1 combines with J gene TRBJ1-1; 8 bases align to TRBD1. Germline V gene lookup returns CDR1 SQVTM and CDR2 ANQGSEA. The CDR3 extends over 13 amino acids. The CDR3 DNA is TGCGGCGCTACAACAGGGGGTGGCACTGAAGCTTTCTTT. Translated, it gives CGATTGGGTEAFF.

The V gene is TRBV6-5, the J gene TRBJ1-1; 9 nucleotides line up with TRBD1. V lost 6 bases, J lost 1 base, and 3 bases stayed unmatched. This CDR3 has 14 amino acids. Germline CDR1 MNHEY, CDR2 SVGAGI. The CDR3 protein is CASRPDRGNTEAFF. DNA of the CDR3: TGTGCCAGCAGACCGGACAGGGGGAACACTGAAGCTTTCTTT.

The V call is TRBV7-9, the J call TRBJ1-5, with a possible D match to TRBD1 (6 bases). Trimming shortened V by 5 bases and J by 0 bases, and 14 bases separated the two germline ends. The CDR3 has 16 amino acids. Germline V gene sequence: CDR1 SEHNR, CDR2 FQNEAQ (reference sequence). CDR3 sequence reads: CASSGSAGDSNQPQHF. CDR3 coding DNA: TGTGCCAGCAGCGGGTCGGCAGGGGATAGCAATCAGCCCCAGCATTTT.

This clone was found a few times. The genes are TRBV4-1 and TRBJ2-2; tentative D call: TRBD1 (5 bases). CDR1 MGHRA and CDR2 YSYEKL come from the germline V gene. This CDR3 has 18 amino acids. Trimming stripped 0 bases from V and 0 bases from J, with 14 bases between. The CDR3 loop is CASSQDPLRQSNTGELFF. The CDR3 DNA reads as TGCGCCAGCAGCCAAGATCCCCTCAGACAGTCGAACACCGGGGAGCTGTTTTTT.

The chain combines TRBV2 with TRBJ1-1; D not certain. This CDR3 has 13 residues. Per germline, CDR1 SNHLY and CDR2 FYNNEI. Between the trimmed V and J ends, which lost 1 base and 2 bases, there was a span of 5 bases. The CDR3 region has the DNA TGTGCCAGCAGTGAAGGAGTTAACACTGAAGCTTTCTTT. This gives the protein CASSEGVNTEAFF. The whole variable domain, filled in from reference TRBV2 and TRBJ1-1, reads EPEVTQTPSHQVTQMGQEVILRCVPISNHLYFYWYRQILGQKVEFLVSFYNNEISEKSEIFDDQFSVERPDGSNFTLKIRSTKLEDSAMYFCASSEGVNTEAFFGQGTRLTVV.

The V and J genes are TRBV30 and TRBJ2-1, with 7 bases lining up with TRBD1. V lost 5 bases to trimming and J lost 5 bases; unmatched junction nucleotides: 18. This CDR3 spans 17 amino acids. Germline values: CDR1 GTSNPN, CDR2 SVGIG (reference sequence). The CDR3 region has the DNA TGTGCCTGGTTTGGTAGGGGGCGCGATCAAGGGAACAATGAGCAGTTCTTC. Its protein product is CAWFGRGRDQGNNEQFF.

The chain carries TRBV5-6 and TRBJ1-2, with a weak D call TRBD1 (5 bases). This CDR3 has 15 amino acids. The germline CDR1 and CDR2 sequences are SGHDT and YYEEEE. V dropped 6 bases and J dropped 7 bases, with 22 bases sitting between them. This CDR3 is CASTPFGGDGPGYTF. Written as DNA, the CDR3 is TGTGCCAGCACCCCTTTTGGGGGGGATGGCCCTGGCTACACCTTC.

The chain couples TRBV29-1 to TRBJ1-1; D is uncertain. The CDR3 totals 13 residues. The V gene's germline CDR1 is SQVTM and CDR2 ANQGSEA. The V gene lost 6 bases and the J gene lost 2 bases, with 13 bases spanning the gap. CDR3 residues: CSVLGGSNTEAFF. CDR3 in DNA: TGCAGCGTGCTTGGCGGTTCCAACACTGAAGCTTTCTTT.

The CDR3 DNA is TGCAGCGTTCGGACAGTCCTCTCCTACGAGCAGTACTTC. Translating it yields CSVRTVLSYEQYF. V usage is TRBV29-1 and J usage is TRBJ2-7; D perhaps matches TRBD1 (6 bases). The CDR3 consists of 13 residues. V was trimmed by 5 bases and J by 0 bases, leaving 11 bases between them. CDR1 is SQVTM and CDR2 is ANQGSEA in the germline V gene.

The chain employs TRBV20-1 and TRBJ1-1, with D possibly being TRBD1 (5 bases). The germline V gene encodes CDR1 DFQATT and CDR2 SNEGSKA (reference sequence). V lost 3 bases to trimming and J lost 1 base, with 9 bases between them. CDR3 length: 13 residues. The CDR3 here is CSASSGGNTEAFF. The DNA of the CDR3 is TGCAGTGCTAGTTCGGGGGGGAACACTGAAGCTTTCTTT.

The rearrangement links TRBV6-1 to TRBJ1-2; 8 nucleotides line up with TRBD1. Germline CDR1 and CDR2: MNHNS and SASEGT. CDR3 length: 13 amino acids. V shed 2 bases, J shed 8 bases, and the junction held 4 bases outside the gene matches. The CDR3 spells CASSEQGAKGYTF. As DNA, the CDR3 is TGTGCCAGCAGTGAACAGGGGGCGAAGGGCTACACCTTC.

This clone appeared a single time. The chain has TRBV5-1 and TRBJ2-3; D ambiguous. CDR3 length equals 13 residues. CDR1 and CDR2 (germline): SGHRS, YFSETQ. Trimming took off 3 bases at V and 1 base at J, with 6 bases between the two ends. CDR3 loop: CASSSRGTDTQYF. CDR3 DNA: TGCGCCAGCAGCTCCCGGGGCACAGATACGCAGTATTTT.

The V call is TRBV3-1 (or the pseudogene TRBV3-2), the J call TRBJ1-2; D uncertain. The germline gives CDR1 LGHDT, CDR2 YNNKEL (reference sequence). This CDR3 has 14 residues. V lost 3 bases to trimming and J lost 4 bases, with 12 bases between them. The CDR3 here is CASSQLTDLYGYTF. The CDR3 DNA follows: TGTGCCAGCAGCCAGTTAACAGATCTCTATGGCTACACCTTC.

CDR3 residues: CASSFLGSGNTIYF. The CDR3 coding sequence is TGTGCCAGCAGCTTCCTAGGCTCCGGAAACACCATATATTTT. This chain uses TRBV7-9 with TRBJ1-3; D unclear. Trimming took off 3 bases at V and 4 bases at J, with 10 bases between the two ends. CDR1 and CDR2 (germline): SEHNR, FQNEAQ (reference sequence). CDR3 length equals 14 residues.

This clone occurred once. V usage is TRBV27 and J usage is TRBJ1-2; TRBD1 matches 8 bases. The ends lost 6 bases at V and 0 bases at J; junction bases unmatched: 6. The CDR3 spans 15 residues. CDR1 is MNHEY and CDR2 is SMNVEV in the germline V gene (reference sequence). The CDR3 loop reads CASSGQGGPNYGYTF. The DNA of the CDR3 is TGTGCCAGCAGCGGACAGGGTGGCCCTAACTATGGCTACACCTTC.

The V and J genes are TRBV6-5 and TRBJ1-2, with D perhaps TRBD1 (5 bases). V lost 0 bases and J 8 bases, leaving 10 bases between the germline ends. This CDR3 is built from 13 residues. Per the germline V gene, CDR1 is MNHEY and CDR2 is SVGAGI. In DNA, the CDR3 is TGTGCCAGCAGTTACTCGACGGGGGAAGGCTACACCTTC. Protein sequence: CASSYSTGEGYTF.

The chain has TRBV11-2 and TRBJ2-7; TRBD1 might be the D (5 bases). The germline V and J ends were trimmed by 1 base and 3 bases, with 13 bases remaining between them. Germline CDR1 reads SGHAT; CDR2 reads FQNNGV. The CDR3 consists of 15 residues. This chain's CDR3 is CASSLVLDTGYEQYF. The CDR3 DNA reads TGTGCCAGCAGCTTAGTTCTGGACACCGGCTACGAGCAGTACTTC.